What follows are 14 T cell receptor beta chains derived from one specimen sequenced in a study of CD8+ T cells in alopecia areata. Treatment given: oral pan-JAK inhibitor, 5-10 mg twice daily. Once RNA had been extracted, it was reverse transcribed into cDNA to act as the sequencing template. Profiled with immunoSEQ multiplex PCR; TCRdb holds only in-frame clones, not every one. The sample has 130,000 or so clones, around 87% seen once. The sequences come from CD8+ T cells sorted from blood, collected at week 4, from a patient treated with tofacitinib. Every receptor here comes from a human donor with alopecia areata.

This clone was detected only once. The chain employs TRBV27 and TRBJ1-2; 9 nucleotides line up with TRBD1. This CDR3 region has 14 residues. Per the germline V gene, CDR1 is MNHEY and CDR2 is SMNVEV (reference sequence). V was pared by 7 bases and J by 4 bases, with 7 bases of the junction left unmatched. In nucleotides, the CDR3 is TGTGCCAGCACCGCCGGACAGGGGCTCTATGGCTACACCTTC. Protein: CASTAGQGLYGYTF.

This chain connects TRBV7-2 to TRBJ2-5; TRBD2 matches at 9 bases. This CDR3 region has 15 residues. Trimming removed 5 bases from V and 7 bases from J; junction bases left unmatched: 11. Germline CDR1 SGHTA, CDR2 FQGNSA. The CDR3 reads CASSPGTSTRGTQYF. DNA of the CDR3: TGTGCCAGCAGCCCTGGGACTAGCACTCGAGGGACCCAGTACTTC. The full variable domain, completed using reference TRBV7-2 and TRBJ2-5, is GAGVSQSPSNKVTEKGKDVELRCDPISGHTALYWYRQSLGQGLEFLIYFQGNSAPDKSGLPSDRFSAERTGGSVSTLTIQRTQQEDSAVYLCASSPGTSTRGTQYFGPGTRLLVL.

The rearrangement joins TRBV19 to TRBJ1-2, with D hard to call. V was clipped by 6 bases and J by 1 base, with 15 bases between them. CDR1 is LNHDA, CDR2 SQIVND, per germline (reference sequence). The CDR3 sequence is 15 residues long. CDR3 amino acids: CASSLLGEYNYGYTF. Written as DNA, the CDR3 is TGTGCCAGTAGCCTTCTCGGAGAATATAACTATGGCTACACCTTC. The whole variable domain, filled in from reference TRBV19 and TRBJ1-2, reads DGGITQSPKYLFRKEGQNVTLSCEQNLNHDAMYWYRQDPGQGLRLIYYSQIVNDFQKGDIAEGYSVSREKKESFPLTVTSAQKNPTAFYLCASSLLGEYNYGYTFGSGTRLTVV.

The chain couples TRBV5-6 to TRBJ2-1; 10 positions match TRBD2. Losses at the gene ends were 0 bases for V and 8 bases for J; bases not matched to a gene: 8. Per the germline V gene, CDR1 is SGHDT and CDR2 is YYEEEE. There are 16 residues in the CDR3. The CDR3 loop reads CASSLGAGLAVDEQFF. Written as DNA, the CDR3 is TGTGCCAGCAGCTTGGGAGCTGGACTAGCGGTAGATGAGCAGTTCTTC.

CDR3 DNA: TGTGCCAGCAGTGAATCGGGGGAGAACACCGGGGAGCTGTTTTTT. Translating it yields CASSESGENTGELFF. The chain couples TRBV25-1 to TRBJ2-2; D may be TRBD2 (6 bases). Between the trimmed V and J ends, which lost 1 base and 1 base, there was a span of 7 bases. CDR1 is MGHDK and CDR2 is SYGVNS in the germline V gene. This CDR3 contains 15 residues.

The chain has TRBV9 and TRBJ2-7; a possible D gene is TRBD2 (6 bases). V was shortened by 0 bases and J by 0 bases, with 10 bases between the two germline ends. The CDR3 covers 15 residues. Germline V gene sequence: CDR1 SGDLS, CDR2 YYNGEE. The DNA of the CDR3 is TGTGCCAGCAGCGTAGGGGACTCGAGCTCCTACGAGCAGTACTTC. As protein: CASSVGDSSSYEQYF. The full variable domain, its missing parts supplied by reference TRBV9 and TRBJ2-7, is DSGVTQTPKHLITATGQRVTLRCSPRSGDLSVYWYQQSLDQGLQFLIQYYNGEERAKGNILERFSAQQFPDLHSELNLSSLELGDSALYFCASSVGDSSSYEQYFGPGTRLTVT.

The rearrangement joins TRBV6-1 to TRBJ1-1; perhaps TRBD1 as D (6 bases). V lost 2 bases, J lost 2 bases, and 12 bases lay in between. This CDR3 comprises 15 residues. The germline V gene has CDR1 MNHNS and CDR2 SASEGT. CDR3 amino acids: CASSESRTANTEAFF. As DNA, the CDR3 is TGTGCCAGCAGTGAATCAAGGACAGCCAACACTGAAGCTTTCTTT.

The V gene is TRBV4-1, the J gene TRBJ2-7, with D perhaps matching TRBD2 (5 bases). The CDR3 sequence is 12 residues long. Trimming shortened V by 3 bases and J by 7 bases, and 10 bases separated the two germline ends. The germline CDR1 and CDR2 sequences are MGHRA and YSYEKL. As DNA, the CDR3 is TGCGCCAGCAGCCAGGTACTAGGGGAGCAGTACTTC. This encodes CASSQVLGEQYF.

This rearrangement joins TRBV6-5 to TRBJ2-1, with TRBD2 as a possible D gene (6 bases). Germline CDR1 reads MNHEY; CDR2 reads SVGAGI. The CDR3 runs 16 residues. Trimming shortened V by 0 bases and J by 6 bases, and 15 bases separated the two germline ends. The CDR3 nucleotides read TGTGCCAGCAGTTACTCCCGGGACTCCTCGATCAATGAGCAGTTCTTC. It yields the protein CASSYSRDSSINEQFF.

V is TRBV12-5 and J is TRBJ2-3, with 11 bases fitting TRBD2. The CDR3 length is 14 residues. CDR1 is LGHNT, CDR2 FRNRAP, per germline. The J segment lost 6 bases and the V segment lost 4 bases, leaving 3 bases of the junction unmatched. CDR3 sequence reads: CASGSTSGSDTQYF. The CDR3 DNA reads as TGTGCTAGTGGTTCCACTAGCGGGAGCGATACGCAGTATTTT.

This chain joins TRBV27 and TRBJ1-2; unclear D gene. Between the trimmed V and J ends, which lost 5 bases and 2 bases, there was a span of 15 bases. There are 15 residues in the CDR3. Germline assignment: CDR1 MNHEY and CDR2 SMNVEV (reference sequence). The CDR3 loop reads CASSPSGYGNYGYTF. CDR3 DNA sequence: TGTGCCAGCAGTCCCTCTGGCTACGGAAACTATGGCTACACCTTC.

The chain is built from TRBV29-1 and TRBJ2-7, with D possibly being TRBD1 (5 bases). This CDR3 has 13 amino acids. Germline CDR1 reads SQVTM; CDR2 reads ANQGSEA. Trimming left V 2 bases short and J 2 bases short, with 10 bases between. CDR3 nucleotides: TGCAGCGTTGAAAAAGACAGCACCTACGAGCAGTACTTC. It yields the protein CSVEKDSTYEQYF.

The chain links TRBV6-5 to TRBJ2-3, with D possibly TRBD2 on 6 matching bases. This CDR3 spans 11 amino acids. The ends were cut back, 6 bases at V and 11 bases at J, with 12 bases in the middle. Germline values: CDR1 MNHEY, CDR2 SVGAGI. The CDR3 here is CASRTPGVQYF. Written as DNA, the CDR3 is TGTGCCAGCAGAACCCCGGGAGTGCAGTATTTT.

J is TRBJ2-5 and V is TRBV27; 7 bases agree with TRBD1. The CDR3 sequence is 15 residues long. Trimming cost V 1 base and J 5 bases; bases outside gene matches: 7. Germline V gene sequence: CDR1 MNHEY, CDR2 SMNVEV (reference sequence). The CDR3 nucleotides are TGTGCCAGCAGTTTATTGACAGGGACGGTGGAGACCCAGTACTTC. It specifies CASSLLTGTVETQYF.